The 10 T cell receptor beta chains reported below all come from one sample, sequenced in a study of blood T cells in healthy people across ages. Alongside a J-beta primer mix, a sample-barcoded 5' primer served in a second PCR lasting roughly 7 to 12 cycles. MiXCR, applied by TCRdb to the 5' RACE reads, yields one record per CDR3 protein. The data hold 800,000 to 1,000,000 distinct CDR3 sequences, with around 49% observed a single time. Sequencing used blood. These receptors came from a man aged 25-45 years in good health.

The rearrangement joins TRBV20-1 to TRBJ1-6; 10 bases map to TRBD1. The CDR3 has 16 amino acids. Germline V gene sequence: CDR1 DFQATT, CDR2 SNEGSKA (reference sequence). The V gene end was trimmed by 0 bases and the J gene end by 9 bases; junction bases not matched to a gene: 8. CDR3 coding DNA: TGCAGTGCTAGAGACCCGACAGGGGGCGCCTCTTCACCCCTCCACTTT. Encoded protein: CSARDPTGGASSPLHF.

The chain couples TRBV10-3 to TRBJ1-1; TRBD1 is a possible D gene (5 bases). Germline values: CDR1 ENHRY, CDR2 SYGVKD. The V and J ends lost 10 bases and 1 base respectively, with 19 bases between them. The CDR3 is 15 residues long. The CDR3 sequence is CATGGTSDGNTEAFF. The CDR3, as DNA: TGTGCCACTGGGGGGACTTCGGACGGGAACACTGAAGCTTTCTTT.

The chain joins TRBV5-1 to TRBJ1-2, with 7 bases identical to TRBD1. The CDR3 runs to 14 residues. The germline CDR1 and CDR2 sequences are SGHRS and YFSETQ. Germline trimming cut 4 bases from V and 7 bases from J; bases unmatched to any gene: 10. CDR3 sequence (DNA): TGCGCCAGCAGCCCTGGCCGGGACAGAGGTGGCTACACCTTC. It specifies CASSPGRDRGGYTF. The full variable domain, with the rest looked up from reference TRBV5-1 and TRBJ1-2, is KAGVTQTPRYLIKTRGQQVTLSCSPISGHRSVSWYQQTPGQGLQFLFEYFSETQRNKGNFPGRFSGRQFSNSRSEMNVSTLELGDSALYLCASSPGRDRGGYTFGSGTRLTVV.

This clonotype was observed a handful of times. The chain recombines TRBV4-1 with TRBJ1-1, with TRBD1 as a possible D gene (6 bases). This CDR3 spans 15 amino acids. Trimming removed 7 bases at V and 0 bases at J, with 15 bases between. Germline CDR1 reads MGHRA; CDR2 reads YSYEKL. CDR3 protein: CASNLLRDMNTEAFF. The CDR3 DNA is TGCGCCAGCAACCTGCTCAGGGACATGAACACTGAAGCTTTCTTT.

The J gene is TRBJ1-4, the V gene TRBV28, with D possibly being TRBD1 (5 bases). Germline V lookup: CDR1 MDHEN, CDR2 SYDVKM. The V end was cut by 5 bases, the J end by 3 bases, with 16 bases between. The CDR3 consists of 16 residues. The CDR3 here is CASSSFVTGPNEKLFF. The DNA for the CDR3 is TGTGCCAGCAGTAGTTTTGTGACGGGGCCTAATGAAAAACTGTTTTTT.

The gene calls are TRBV9 and TRBJ1-1, with D possibly being TRBD1 (5 bases). V shed 4 bases and J shed 11 bases, with 24 bases lying between them. Looked up from germline, CDR1 is SGDLS and CDR2 is YYNGEE. This CDR3 spans 15 amino acids. The CDR3 sequence: CASSSGGVGTTTAFF. The CDR3 nucleotides are TGTGCCAGCAGCTCGGGAGGGGTCGGGACTACAACGGCTTTCTTT.

This rearrangement joins TRBV7-2 to TRBJ2-7; TRBD1 might be the D (6 bases). The V end was cut by 1 base, the J end by 10 bases, with 23 bases between. Germline CDR1 and CDR2: SGHTA and FQGNSA. This CDR3 has 16 residues. In DNA form, the CDR3 reads TGTGCCAGCAGCTTAGGAGCAGGGGCCTCCAGAGGAACCCAGTACTTC. This codes for CASSLGAGASRGTQYF.

The chain combines TRBV18 with TRBJ2-4; possibly TRBD1 for D (5 bases). Looked up from germline, CDR1 is KGHSH and CDR2 is LQKENI. The CDR3 is made up of 13 amino acids. The V and J ends lost 4 bases and 7 bases respectively, with 11 bases between them. The CDR3 loop is CASSLERQNIQYF. The CDR3 nucleotides are TGTGCCAGCTCACTTGAGAGACAGAACATTCAGTACTTC. Full variable domain (outside the CDR3, taken from reference TRBV18 and TRBJ2-4): NAGVMQNPRHLVRRRGQEARLRCSPMKGHSHVYWYRQLPEEGLKFMVYLQKENIIDESGMPKERFSAEFPKEGPSILRIQQVVRGDSAAYFCASSLERQNIQYFGAGTRLSVL.

The chain combines TRBV7-2 with TRBJ2-1; weak D call: TRBD2 (6 bases). The germline gives CDR1 SGHTA, CDR2 FQGNSA. The CDR3 extends over 15 amino acids. Trimming cost V 1 base and J 4 bases, with 11 bases left between them. This chain's CDR3 is CASSLGREVYNEQFF. The DNA of the CDR3 is TGTGCCAGCAGCTTAGGCAGGGAGGTTTACAATGAGCAGTTCTTC.

The gene calls are TRBV4-3 and TRBJ2-4; weak D call: TRBD1 (7 bases). The better agreement between TRBJ2-7 and the DNA end casts doubt on the J call. The germline V gene has CDR1 LGHNA and CDR2 YSLEER. The CDR3 is 16 residues long. The CDR3 loop is CASSQDPGGGPYEQYF. The DNA of the CDR3 is TGCGCCAGCAGCCAAGATCCTGGAGGGGGCCCCTACGAGCAGTACTTC.